Presented here are 10 T cell receptor beta chains from one specimen sequenced in a study of blood T cell repertoires in COVID-19. The method was immunoSEQ multiplex PCR; TCRdb's version includes in-frame clones alone and lacks a portion of them. The sample gives fewer than 350,000 clones, 80% to 90% of which show up once; around 2.2% is in the top ten. Sample: PBMCs or T cells enriched from blood (not recorded which). The receptor source for this set is a man under 40 who had recovered from COVID-19.

V and J are TRBV11-3 and TRBJ2-7, with TRBD2 identical over 7 bases. Germline values: CDR1 SGHNT, CDR2 YENEEA. The CDR3 runs 15 residues. J gave up 0 bases and V 4 bases, and 6 bases lay outside the gene matches. The CDR3 nucleotides read TGTGCCAGCAGCTCTGGAGCGGGGAGCTCCTACGAGCAGTACTTC. The encoded protein is CASSSGAGSSYEQYF.

This chain uses TRBV3-1 (or the pseudogene TRBV3-2) with TRBJ1-1; D gene uncertain. The V gene's germline CDR1 is LGHDT and CDR2 YNNKEL (reference sequence). The V and J ends lost 1 base and 0 bases respectively, with 12 bases between them. This CDR3 is 16 amino acids long. Here the CDR3 DNA reads TGTGCCAGCAGCCAAGCTGTGAGGCAGATGAACACTGAAGCTTTCTTT. It encodes CASSQAVRQMNTEAFF.

The CDR3 DNA sequence: TGTGCCAGCTCACCAGGACAGGGGGGCACAGATACGCAGTATTTT. Translated, it gives CASSPGQGGTDTQYF. This chain uses TRBV18 with TRBJ2-3; TRBD1 matches 10 bases. V shed 2 bases and J 1 base; nucleotides not matched to a gene: 0. The CDR3 extends over 15 amino acids. Germline-derived CDR1 and CDR2 are KGHSH and LQKENI.

The V and J genes are TRBV4-3 and TRBJ2-3, with 13 positions matching TRBD2. The CDR3 spans 16 residues. Losses at the gene ends were 3 bases for V and 5 bases for J; bases not matched to a gene: 5. The germline CDR1 and CDR2 sequences are LGHNA and YSLEER. This CDR3 reads CASSQGLAGRGDTQYF. The CDR3 coding sequence is TGCGCCAGCAGCCAGGGACTAGCGGGGAGGGGAGATACGCAGTATTTT.

The rearrangement links TRBV3-1 (or the pseudogene TRBV3-2) to TRBJ2-5, with D maybe TRBD1 (6 bases). Per the germline V gene, CDR1 is LGHDT and CDR2 is YNNKEL (reference sequence). CDR3 length equals 15 residues. The V end was cut by 0 bases, the J end by 7 bases, with 15 bases between. CDR3 in DNA: TGTGCCAGCAGCCAAGATCTAGGGGGTTCGGGGACCCAGTACTTC. Its translation: CASSQDLGGSGTQYF.

Only a few counts were recorded for this clone. The gene calls are TRBV4-1 and TRBJ2-6; D is perhaps TRBD1 (5 bases). In germline, CDR1 is MGHRA, CDR2 YSYEKL. Trimming left V 1 base short and J 4 bases short, with 11 bases between. CDR3 size: 16 residues. Here the CDR3 reads CASSQAAGSGANVLTF. For the CDR3, the DNA is TGCGCCAGCAGCCAAGCTGCAGGGTCGGGGGCCAACGTCCTGACTTTC.

This clone was seen a handful of times. The rearrangement links TRBV5-1 to TRBJ2-5; D is uncertain. Germline CDR1 and CDR2: SGHRS and YFSETQ. The V gene lost 0 bases and the J gene lost 5 bases, with 5 bases spanning the gap. The CDR3 is 12 amino acids. The CDR3 sequence: CASSLDGETQYF. The CDR3 DNA sequence: TGCGCCAGCAGCTTGGACGGGGAGACCCAGTACTTC.

This sequence joins TRBV6-1 and TRBJ1-2, with 7 bases lining up with TRBD1. The germline CDR1 and CDR2 sequences are MNHNS and SASEGT. V was clipped by 1 base and J by 6 bases; unmatched bases: 5. CDR3 size: 14 residues. The CDR3: CASSEGAGGDGYTF. As DNA, the CDR3 is TGTGCCAGCAGTGAAGGCGCAGGGGGTGATGGCTACACCTTC.

This chain uses TRBV10-3 with TRBJ1-1, with 12 nucleotides matching TRBD1. Losses at the gene ends were 11 bases for V and 1 base for J; bases not matched to a gene: 17. Germline values: CDR1 ENHRY, CDR2 SYGVKD. This CDR3 region has 18 residues. This CDR3 reads CASAGTGGLGPRNTEAFF. Written as DNA, the CDR3 is TGTGCCTCTGCCGGGACAGGGGGCTTGGGGCCACGGAACACTGAAGCTTTCTTT.

The rearrangement uses TRBV20-1 and TRBJ2-4; maybe TRBD1 (5 bases). Germline CDR1 is DFQATT and CDR2 is SNEGSKA (reference sequence). The CDR3 totals 11 residues. V was cut by 4 bases and J by 8 bases, with 9 bases left in between. The CDR3 DNA reads as TGCAGTGCTACCCTAGGGGACATTCAGTACTTC. This translates into CSATLGDIQYF.